This T cell receptor beta chain emerged from a study of blood T cell repertoires in COVID-19 (TCRdb year 2020). Looking at the study overall: Samples from collaborators originated in the United States, Italy and Spain and spanned both the acute and convalescent phases of COVID-19. The prospective study material was composed of cDNA or gDNA derived from T cells, B-cell-depleted T cells, or PBMCs. Deeply sampled blood TCRbeta repertoires from subjects exposed to, actively infected with, or recovered from COVID-19 were included in the dataset. The repertoires were released in a freely available public database intended as a resource for research on the immune response to SARS-CoV-2. The samples were drawn from two sources: the first 160 participants of the ongoing ImmuneRACE study, and 1,254 subjects contributed by 6 global collaborators. Sample metadata almost always included a de-identified subject ID, COVID-19 status, age in years and sex. Where available, HLA class I and class II types were taken from metadata supplied by the sample provider and were not determined by assay-based typing. Findings and caveats that apply to the study as a whole: The quantity of clinical and demographic metadata differed by source and by participant and was supplied without curation.

Including cysteine and phenylalanine, the CDR3 has 13 amino acids. Solely the CDR3 DNA is kept, with 39 bases framed from the first base. V is pared back by 0 bases and J by 7 bases, with 7 bases lying between the germline termini. The germline V gene provides CDR1 MNHNS and CDR2 SASEGT. TCRbeta CDR3 regions were amplified from genomic DNA by means of the immunoSEQ Assay, a bias-controlled multiplex PCR. The authors' analysis ran thus. Nucleated cell counts per sample were estimated from amplification of reference gene primers within the assay. To quantify the absolute abundance of each unique TCRbeta CDR3 rearrangement, sequence reads were collapsed and filtered. For each sample, productive Simpson clonality was calculated as the square root of Simpson's diversity index over productive rearrangements. Drawn from immuneACCESS, this table holds only the in-frame rearrangements with V and J called that TCRdb kept. Clones are partly lost; checked studies trace under half to an unresolved V gene and leave the rest unexplained. The V and J calls and clone size were taken over from that table, and D and trimming were inferred from the DNA. The sample records about 220,000 clones, 80% to 90% of which are singletons. The top ten clones comprise more than 3% of the sample.

Participants in the prospective study were aged about 18 to 95 years, lived in under 30 United States geographic areas, and enrolled through a virtual design. In the prospective study, participants were assigned to cohorts based on the clinical history participants reported in a screening survey and a study questionnaire. Each participant in the prospective study had whole blood, serum and a nasopharyngeal or oropharyngeal swab collected by mobile phlebotomists. Participants in the prospective study had the option to provide additional blood draws and questionnaires over a 2-month period. Prospective study blood samples were shipped either frozen or at room temperature before DNA extraction. Turning to this clone: Its antigen is unknown. One base away there is no much larger clone; base qualities are not given.

The sample comprised PBMCs or T cells enriched from blood (not recorded which). The rearrangement joined TRBV6-1 to TRBJ1-5; TRBD1 is perhaps the D gene, given 5 matching bases. The clonotype comes from a woman between 18 and 29 years old in a cohort exposed to, infected with or recovered from COVID-19 (not recorded which). The sequenced DNA: TGTGCCAGCAGTGAAGCCCCAGGGCAGCCCCAGCATTTT. This gives the protein CASSEAPGQPQHF.